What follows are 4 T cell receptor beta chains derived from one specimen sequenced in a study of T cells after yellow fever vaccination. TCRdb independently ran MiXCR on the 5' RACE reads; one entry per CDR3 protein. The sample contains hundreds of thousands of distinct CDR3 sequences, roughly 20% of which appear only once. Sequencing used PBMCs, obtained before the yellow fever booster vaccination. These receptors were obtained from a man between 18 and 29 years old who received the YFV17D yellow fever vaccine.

CDR3: CSVEQNTEAFF. The CDR3 DNA follows: TGCAGCGTTGAGCAGAACACTGAAGCTTTCTTT. The V and J genes are TRBV29-1 and TRBJ1-1; D unresolved. CDR1 is SQVTM, CDR2 ANQGSEA, per germline. V was cut by 3 bases and J by 1 base, with 3 bases left in between. This CDR3 comprises 11 residues.

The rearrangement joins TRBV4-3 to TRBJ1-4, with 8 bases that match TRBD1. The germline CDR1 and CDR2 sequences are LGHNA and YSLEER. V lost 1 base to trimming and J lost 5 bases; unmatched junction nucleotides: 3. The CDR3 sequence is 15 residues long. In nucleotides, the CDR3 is TGCGCCAGCAGCCAAGGGACAGGGAGGAATGAAAAACTGTTTTTT. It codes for CASSQGTGRNEKLFF.

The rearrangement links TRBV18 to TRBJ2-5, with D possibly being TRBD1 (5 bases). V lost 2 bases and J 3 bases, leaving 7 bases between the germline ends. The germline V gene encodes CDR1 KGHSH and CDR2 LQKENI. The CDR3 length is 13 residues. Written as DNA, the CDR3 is TGTGCCAGCTCACCAGTCAGGGAAGAGACCCAGTACTTC. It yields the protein CASSPVREETQYF.

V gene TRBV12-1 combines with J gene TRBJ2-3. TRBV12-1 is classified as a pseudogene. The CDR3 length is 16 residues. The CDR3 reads CASSLTLFQGTDTQYF. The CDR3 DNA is TGTGCCAGCAGCCTCACTCTTTTCCAGGGCACAGATACGCAGTATTTT.